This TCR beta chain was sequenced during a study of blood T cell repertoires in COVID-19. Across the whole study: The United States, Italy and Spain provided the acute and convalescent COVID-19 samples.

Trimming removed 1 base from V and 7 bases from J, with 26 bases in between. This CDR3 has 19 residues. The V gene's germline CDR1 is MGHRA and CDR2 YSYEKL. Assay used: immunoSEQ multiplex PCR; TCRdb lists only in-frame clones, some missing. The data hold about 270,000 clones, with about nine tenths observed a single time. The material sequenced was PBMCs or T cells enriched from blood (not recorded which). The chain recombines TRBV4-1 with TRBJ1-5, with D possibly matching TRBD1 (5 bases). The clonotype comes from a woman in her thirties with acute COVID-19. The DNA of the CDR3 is TGCGCCAGCAGCCAAGCCGAGGTCGTGGGGACGGGGGTTTTCCAGCCCCAGCATTTT. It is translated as CASSQAEVVGTGVFQPQHF.